These 9 T cell receptor beta chains were sequenced from one sample in a study of a mutant IDH1 vaccine in newly diagnosed glioma. Assay used: immunoSEQ multiplex PCR; TCRdb lists only in-frame clones, some missing. This sample has about 96,000 clones, with about four fifths found just once. Regarding time point: baseline, week 1 (first vaccination visit). This sample's treatment: pre-vaccination baseline after standard-of-care therapy. The input for sequencing was PBMCs, taken from a glioma patient treated with radiotherapy, temozolomide or both. The receptor source for this set is a man in his forties or fifties with glioma.

This chain uses TRBV15 with TRBJ1-5, with a weak D call TRBD1 (6 bases). The CDR3 sequence is 15 residues long. Germline V gene data show CDR1 as LNHNV and CDR2 as YYDKDF (reference sequence). The ends were cut back, 3 bases at V and 11 bases at J, with 20 bases in the middle. CDR3 region: CATSSDRSRRGSQHF. CDR3 DNA: TGTGCCACCAGCAGCGACAGGTCCCGCCGGGGGTCCCAGCATTTT.

This clone showed up just once. The chain couples TRBV4-2 to TRBJ2-6; D gene ambiguous. The CDR3 totals 19 residues. Germline CDR1 reads LGHNA; CDR2 reads YNFKEQ. V was shortened by 4 bases and J by 1 base, with 20 bases between the two germline ends. CDR3 DNA: TGTGCCAGCAGCCCCCCCCTGGTCTCGCCCCCTTCTGGGGCCAACGTCCTGACTTTC. It codes for CASSPPLVSPPSGANVLTF.

This chain joins TRBV7-2 and TRBJ1-5; D possibly corresponds to TRBD1 (6 bases). Germline CDR1 is SGHTA and CDR2 is FQGNSA. The V end was cut by 5 bases, the J end by 3 bases, with 14 bases between. The CDR3 extends over 15 amino acids. CDR3 coding DNA: TGTGCCAGCAGCCTAAGCGGACAGTCCAATCAGCCCCAGCATTTT. Protein: CASSLSGQSNQPQHF.

V is TRBV5-4 and J is TRBJ2-5, with a tentative D call TRBD2 (6 bases). Germline V gives CDR1 SGHNT, CDR2 YYREEE (reference sequence). V was pared by 4 bases and J by 5 bases, with 12 bases between. The CDR3 is made up of 13 amino acids. Here the CDR3 DNA reads TGTGCCAGCAGCCGGACTGGGGGGGAGACCCAGTACTTC. Amino acids: CASSRTGGETQYF.

The chain has TRBV5-1 and TRBJ1-1; 7 bases line up with TRBD1. The CDR3 covers 17 residues. Germline values: CDR1 SGHRS, CDR2 YFSETQ. The ends lost 4 bases at V and 4 bases at J; junction bases unmatched: 16. The CDR3 region is CASSPWGGRGGPTEAFF. Here the CDR3 DNA reads TGCGCCAGCAGCCCCTGGGGCGGGAGAGGGGGCCCCACTGAAGCTTTCTTT.

J is TRBJ1-5 and V is TRBV2; possibly TRBD1 for D (5 bases). The CDR3 is made up of 12 amino acids. Per germline, CDR1 SNHLY and CDR2 FYNNEI. Trimming took off 6 bases at V and 9 bases at J, with 12 bases between the two ends. CDR3 protein: CASRLAGGPQHF. The CDR3 DNA sequence: TGTGCCAGCAGGCTCGCCGGGGGGCCCCAGCATTTT. Filled out from reference TRBV2 and TRBJ1-5, the complete variable domain reads EPEVTQTPSHQVTQMGQEVILRCVPISNHLYFYWYRQILGQKVEFLVSFYNNEISEKSEIFDDQFSVERPDGSNFTLKIRSTKLEDSAMYFCASRLAGGPQHFGDGTRLSIL.

The rearrangement uses TRBV2 and TRBJ1-6; 7 bases match TRBD1. V trimming: 7 bases; J trimming: 7 bases; junction bases outside the gene matches: 7. The germline V gene has CDR1 SNHLY and CDR2 FYNNEI. The CDR3 contains 14 residues. CDR3 in DNA: TGTGCCAGCAAAGGGGGCGCGGGGAATTCACCCCTCCACTTT. Its translation is CASKGGAGNSPLHF.

J is TRBJ2-7 and V is TRBV15; the D gene is possibly TRBD2 (6 bases). The CDR3 runs to 15 residues. V lost 0 bases and J lost 6, with 15 bases in between. Germline CDR1 reads LNHNV; CDR2 reads YYDKDF (reference sequence). CDR3 sequence: CATSRDRGTSLEQYF. The CDR3, as DNA: TGTGCCACCAGCAGAGATAGAGGGACTTCCCTCGAGCAGTACTTC.

J is TRBJ2-1 and V is TRBV7-9; 8 bases align to TRBD2. This CDR3 has 15 amino acids. The junction had 10 bases not matched to a gene; V was cut back by 5 bases and J by 7 bases. CDR1 is SEHNR, CDR2 FQNEAQ, per germline (reference sequence). The DNA for the CDR3 is TGTGCCAGCAGCGGGTCGGGACTAGAAGGAAATGAGCAGTTCTTC. This sequence encodes CASSGSGLEGNEQFF.